This T cell receptor beta chain came from a study of cytomegalovirus exposure and HLA in healthy donors. The PCR contained 60 Vbeta and 13 Jbeta primers. Source study methods: Later analysis identified 80 million to 85 million unique TCR beta chains, about 10 million shared. Here immunoSEQ multiplex PCR was the method, and the copy in TCRdb shows in-frame clones only, minus some. The DNA was the basis for D and trimming; V, J and clone size are from that table. The sample records approximately 81,000 clones, 74% being singletons. Notes on the study in general: Researchers reported in a later analysis that a missense DCLRE1C variant was tied to TCR beta V- and J-gene trimming.

About this clone itself: Its specificity is not known. This same CDR3 is encoded by further DNA sequences in the sample.

There are 12 residues in the CDR3. V dropped 1 base and J dropped 4 bases, with 2 bases sitting between them. CDR1 is MDHEN, CDR2 SYDVKM, per germline. Sequencing used PBMCs. This rearrangement joins TRBV28 to TRBJ1-3, with D unresolved. This clonotype was sampled from a woman aged 45-60 years in good health and CMV-seropositive. For the CDR3, the DNA is TGTGCCAGCAGTTTATCGGGAAACACCATATATTTT. It yields the protein CASSLSGNTIYF.